These 19 T cell receptor beta chains came from one sample sequenced in a study of T cells in Graves' hyperthyroidism and ophthalmopathy. RNA transcripts were the template for amplifying TCR beta CDR3 regions. HTBI primers were employed in a first-round RT-PCR of the TCR CDR3. Using its own MiXCR run on the multiplex PCR reads, TCRdb lists one record per CDR3 protein. The table records a few hundred thousand distinct CDR3 sequences, about 16% of them present only once. Material: blood. These receptor sequences come from a woman aged 25 to 39 with Graves' hyperthyroidism.

V and J are TRBV20-1 and TRBJ2-3, with 7 bases matching TRBD2. Germline V lookup: CDR1 DFQATT, CDR2 SNEGSKA (reference sequence). The CDR3 consists of 13 residues. With V trimmed by 5 bases and J by 4 bases, 6 bases remained unmatched. In DNA, the CDR3 is TGCAGTGCTTACGTAGCGGGCCCAGATACGCAGTATTTT. Translation gives CSAYVAGPDTQYF.

The chain recombines TRBV11-2 with TRBJ2-5; TRBD2 matches 9 bases. With 1 base clipped from V and 5 bases from J, the junction kept 8 bases outside the gene matches. The germline gives CDR1 SGHAT, CDR2 FQNNGV. The CDR3 has 16 residues. CDR3 coding DNA: TGTGCCAGCAGCTTAGGAGGTAGCGGGAGTACCGAGACCCAGTACTTC. This encodes CASSLGGSGSTETQYF.

This clonotype has ten or more counts. The chain employs TRBV20-1 and TRBJ2-7; 12 nucleotides align to TRBD2. V lost 5 bases and J lost 4; bases outside the gene matches: 6. Germline CDR1 DFQATT, CDR2 SNEGSKA (reference sequence). This CDR3 has 14 residues. CDR3 protein: CSAGSSGRGYEQYF. The CDR3 DNA reads TGCAGTGCTGGTTCTAGCGGGAGGGGGTACGAGCAGTACTTC.

In this sample, this clonotype turned up many times. The rearrangement uses TRBV6-5 and TRBJ2-5; 9 bases are shared with TRBD2. V lost 1 base and J lost 5; bases outside the gene matches: 5. The CDR3 runs to 15 residues. Germline lookup yields CDR1 MNHEY and CDR2 SVGAGI. The CDR3 protein is CASSYWREGGETQYF. CDR3 in DNA: TGTGCCAGCAGTTACTGGCGGGAGGGCGGGGAGACCCAGTACTTC.

The CDR3 bases are TGCAGCGTTGATACCGGCGGGGGCTACGAGCAGTACTTC. It specifies CSVDTGGGYEQYF. The chain couples TRBV29-1 to TRBJ2-7; 7 bases are shared with TRBD2. The CDR3 is 13 amino acids. Germline lookup yields CDR1 SQVTM and CDR2 ANQGSEA. The ends lost 3 bases at V and 3 bases at J; junction bases unmatched: 5.

In its sample, this clonotype was seen many times. This chain connects TRBV28 to TRBJ1-5; 8 nucleotides agree with TRBD1. The CDR3 totals 15 residues. The V and J ends lost 5 bases and 5 bases, in that order; junction bases with no gene match: 8. From germline, CDR1 is MDHEN and CDR2 SYDVKM. DNA for the CDR3: TGTGCCAGCAGTCCCGGACAGGGAGAGGATCAGCCCCAGCATTTT. Its translation: CASSPGQGEDQPQHF.

Many counts were recorded for this clonotype. The chain combines TRBV27 with TRBJ2-1; D not resolved. Germline CDR1 is MNHEY and CDR2 is SMNVEV (reference sequence). CDR3 length equals 16 residues. V lost 4 bases to trimming and J lost 2 bases, with 15 bases between them. In DNA form, the CDR3 reads TGTGCCAGCAGTTCAAAGCGATCAGACGCCTACAATGAGCAGTTCTTC. Its protein product is CASSSKRSDAYNEQFF.

This clonotype was counted many times. The chain links TRBV3-1 to TRBJ2-1, with 10 positions matching TRBD2. Unmatched junction bases numbered 6, after V lost 0 bases and J lost 7 bases. Germline CDR1 reads LGHDT; CDR2 reads YNNKEL (reference sequence). The CDR3 is 16 residues long. CDR3: CASSQDLAGDYNEQFF. The CDR3, as DNA: TGTGCCAGCAGCCAAGATCTAGCGGGAGATTATAATGAGCAGTTCTTC.

Ten or more counts support this clonotype. The chain couples TRBV12-3 or TRBV12-4 to TRBJ2-5; D gene ambiguous. The CDR3 has 12 amino acids. V lost 5 bases, J lost 3 bases, and 7 bases lay in between. The CDR3 loop reads CASSTTEETQYF. The DNA for the CDR3 is TGTGCCAGCAGTACAACGGAAGAGACCCAGTACTTC.

The chain links TRBV28 to TRBJ2-5; perhaps TRBD2 as D (5 bases). The germline V and J ends were trimmed by 10 bases and 5 bases, with 17 bases remaining between them. The germline gives CDR1 MDHEN, CDR2 SYDVKM. The CDR3 extends over 13 amino acids. CDR3 region: CAITKGPGETQYF. The CDR3 DNA follows: TGTGCCATCACCAAGGGTCCGGGGGAGACCCAGTACTTC.

There are a few counts of this clonotype. V usage is TRBV20-1 and J usage is TRBJ2-2; D is undetermined. This CDR3 spans 15 amino acids. Germline lookup yields CDR1 DFQATT and CDR2 SNEGSKA (reference sequence). V lost 1 base and J 2 bases, leaving 11 bases between the germline ends. The CDR3 coding sequence is TGCAGTGCTAGAGTCTACTACAGAAACACCGGGGAGCTGTTTTTT. Protein sequence: CSARVYYRNTGELFF.

This clonotype has a handful of counts. The chain employs TRBV5-6 and TRBJ2-7, with D perhaps TRBD1 (6 bases). Trimming took off 1 base at V and 3 bases at J, with 11 bases between the two ends. The germline CDR1 and CDR2 sequences are SGHDT and YYEEEE. The CDR3 is 14 amino acids. CDR3 in amino acids: CASSLTGSIYEQYF. The CDR3 DNA reads as TGTGCCAGCAGCTTGACAGGGAGTATCTACGAGCAGTACTTC.

The DNA for the CDR3 is TGCAGCGACTTACCGGGACGGACATCCTATGGCTACACCTTC. This sequence encodes CSDLPGRTSYGYTF. J is TRBJ1-2 and V is TRBV20-1, with D maybe TRBD1 (5 bases). The CDR3 is 14 amino acids. The germline gives CDR1 DFQATT, CDR2 SNEGSKA (reference sequence).

The chain is built from TRBV2 and TRBJ1-4; unclear D gene. Germline CDR1 and CDR2: SNHLY and FYNNEI. The CDR3 is 16 residues long. Trimming removed 8 bases from V and 2 bases from J, with 18 bases in between. For the CDR3, the DNA is TGTGCCAGCTGTCGAGAGGCGGTGGGGACTAATGAAAAACTGTTTTTT. It is translated as CASCREAVGTNEKLFF.

There are a few counts of this clonotype. The J gene is TRBJ2-3, the V gene TRBV7-9; D is possibly TRBD2 (6 bases). The CDR3 is 17 amino acids. V lost 1 base and J 3 bases, leaving 17 bases between the germline ends. Germline values: CDR1 SEHNR, CDR2 FQNEAQ (reference sequence). As DNA, the CDR3 is TGTGCCAGCAGCTTAGTCAATGCGGGACTGGTGACAGATACGCAGTATTTT. It specifies CASSLVNAGLVTDTQYF.

This clonotype has just a few counts. The gene calls are TRBV20-1 and TRBJ1-1; D unclear. This CDR3 region has 10 residues. Germline values: CDR1 DFQATT, CDR2 SNEGSKA (reference sequence). V shed 7 bases and J shed 2 bases, with 5 bases lying between them. CDR3 bases: TGCAGTGGGGGAAACACTGAAGCTTTCTTT. This codes for CSGGNTEAFF.

This clonotype has at least ten counts. The chain has TRBV5-1 and TRBJ2-1, with 8 bases identical to TRBD1. The CDR3 covers 15 residues. The J segment lost 6 bases and the V segment lost 0 bases, leaving 5 bases of the junction unmatched. CDR1 is SGHRS, CDR2 YFSETQ, per germline. CDR3 sequence (DNA): TGCGCCAGCAGCTTGGTGCAGGGGGCCTTCAATGAGCAGTTCTTC. Translated: CASSLVQGAFNEQFF.

Of note for this clonotype: Germline and junction disagree at one end, which may indicate a read error. The chain employs TRBV9 and TRBJ1-1; 8 bases map to TRBD1. This CDR3 has 15 residues. Germline V gives CDR1 SGDLS, CDR2 YYNGEE. The CDR3 DNA reads TGTGCCGGCAGCGTGGGGACAGGAGATTACACTGAAGCTTTCTTT. Translated, it gives CAGSVGTGDYTEAFF.

The J gene is TRBJ2-1, the V gene TRBV10-3; the D gene is possibly TRBD1 (6 bases). Trimming stripped 3 bases from V and 8 bases from J, with 20 bases between. The CDR3 is 16 amino acids. The germline V gene has CDR1 ENHRY and CDR2 SYGVKD. DNA of the CDR3: TGTGCCATCAGTGAAAAGGGGGTAGCCCCACAATATGAGCAGTTCTTC. Residues: CAISEKGVAPQYEQFF.